The source of this TCR beta chain is a study of blood T cells in healthy people across ages. General study findings and limits: Per million T cells, TCR beta diversity dropped roughly linearly as age increased.

To note about this clonotype: Its antigen is unknown.

PCR was performed a second time for about 7 to 12 cycles using a sample-barcoded 5' primer and a J-beta primer mix. From the 5' RACE reads, TCRdb called clonotypes with MiXCR, one entry per CDR3 protein. Of 800,000 to 950,000 distinct CDR3 sequences in the sample, around 36% are singletons; the top ten hold under 15%. The CDR3 loop spans 13 amino acids. The trim removed 6 bases at V and 5 bases at J, leaving 5 bases unmatched. CDR1 and CDR2 from the germline V gene are MNHNY and SVGAGI (reference sequence). The sequence was obtained from a man younger than 35 in good health. The V call is TRBV6-6, the J call TRBJ2-7, with 9 bases identical to TRBD1. The sample comprised blood. The CDR3: CASRPTGGNEQYF. CDR3 sequence (DNA): TGTGCCAGCAGACCTACAGGGGGCAACGAGCAGTACTTC.